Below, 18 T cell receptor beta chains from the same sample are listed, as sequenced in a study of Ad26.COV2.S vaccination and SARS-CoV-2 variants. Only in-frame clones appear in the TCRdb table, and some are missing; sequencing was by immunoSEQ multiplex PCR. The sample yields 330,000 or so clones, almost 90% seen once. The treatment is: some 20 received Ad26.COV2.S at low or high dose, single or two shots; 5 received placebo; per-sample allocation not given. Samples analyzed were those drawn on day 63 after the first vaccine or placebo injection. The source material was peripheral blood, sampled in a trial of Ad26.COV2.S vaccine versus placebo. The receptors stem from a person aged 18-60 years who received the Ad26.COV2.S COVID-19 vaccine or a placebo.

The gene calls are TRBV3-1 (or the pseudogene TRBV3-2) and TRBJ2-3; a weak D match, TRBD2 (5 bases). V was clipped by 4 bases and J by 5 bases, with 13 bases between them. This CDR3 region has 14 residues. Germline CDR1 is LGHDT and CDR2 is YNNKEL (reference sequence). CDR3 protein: CASSLQLALDTQYF. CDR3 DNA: TGTGCCAGCAGCCTCCAATTAGCGCTAGATACGCAGTATTTT.

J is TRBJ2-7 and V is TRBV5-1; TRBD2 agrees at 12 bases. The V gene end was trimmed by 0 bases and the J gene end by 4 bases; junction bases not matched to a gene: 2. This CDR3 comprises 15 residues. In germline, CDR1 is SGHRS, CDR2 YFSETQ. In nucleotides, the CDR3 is TGCGCCAGCAGCTTGGGGCTAGCGGGGGGGTACGAGCAGTACTTC. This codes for CASSLGLAGGYEQYF.

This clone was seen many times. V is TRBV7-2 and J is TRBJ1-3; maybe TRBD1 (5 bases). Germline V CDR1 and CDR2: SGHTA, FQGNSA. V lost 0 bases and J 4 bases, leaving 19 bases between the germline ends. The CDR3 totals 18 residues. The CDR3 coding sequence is TGTGCCAGCAGCTTAGCGCGTAGGACGGGGGTCTCCGGAAACACCATATATTTT. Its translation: CASSLARRTGVSGNTIYF. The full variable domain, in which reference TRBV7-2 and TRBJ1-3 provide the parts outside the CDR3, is GAGVSQSPSNKVTEKGKDVELRCDPISGHTALYWYRQSLGQGLEFLIYFQGNSAPDKSGLPSDRFSAERTGGSVSTLTIQRTQQEDSAVYLCASSLARRTGVSGNTIYFGEGSWLTVV.

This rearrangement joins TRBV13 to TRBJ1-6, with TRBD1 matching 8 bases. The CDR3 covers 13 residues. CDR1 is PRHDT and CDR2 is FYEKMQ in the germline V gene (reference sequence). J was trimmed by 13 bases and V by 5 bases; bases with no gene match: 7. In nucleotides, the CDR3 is TGTGCCAGCAGCCGAGACAGGGGAAAGCCCCTCCACTTT. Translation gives CASSRDRGKPLHF.

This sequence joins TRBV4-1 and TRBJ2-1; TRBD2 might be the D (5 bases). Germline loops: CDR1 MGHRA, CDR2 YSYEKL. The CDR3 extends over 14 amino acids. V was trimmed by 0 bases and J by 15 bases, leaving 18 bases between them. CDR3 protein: CASSQDPGIEMRFF. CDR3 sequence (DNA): TGCGCCAGCAGCCAAGATCCCGGGATTGAAATGCGGTTCTTC.

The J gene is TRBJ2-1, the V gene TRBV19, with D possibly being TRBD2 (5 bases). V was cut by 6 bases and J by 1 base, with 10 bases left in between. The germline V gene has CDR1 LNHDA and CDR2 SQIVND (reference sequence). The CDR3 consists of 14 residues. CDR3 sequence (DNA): TGTGCCAGTAGGGACTTGGGGTCCTACAATGAGCAGTTCTTC. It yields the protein CASRDLGSYNEQFF.

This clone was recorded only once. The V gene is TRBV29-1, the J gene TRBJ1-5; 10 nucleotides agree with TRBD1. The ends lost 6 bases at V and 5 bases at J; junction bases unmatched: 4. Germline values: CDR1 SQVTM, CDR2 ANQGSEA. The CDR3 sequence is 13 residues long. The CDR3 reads CSVLGTGDQPQHF. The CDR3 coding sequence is TGCAGCGTCCTAGGGACAGGGGATCAGCCCCAGCATTTT.

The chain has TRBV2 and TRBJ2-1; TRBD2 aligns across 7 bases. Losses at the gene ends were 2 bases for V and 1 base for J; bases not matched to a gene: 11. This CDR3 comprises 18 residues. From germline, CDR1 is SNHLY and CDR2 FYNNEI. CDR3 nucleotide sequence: TGTGCCAGCAGTGAAATGGGCCGGACTAGACGATCCTACAATGAGCAGTTCTTC. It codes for CASSEMGRTRRSYNEQFF.

Here the CDR3 reads CSARGPAEAFF. The DNA of the CDR3 is TGCAGTGCTAGGGGCCCGGCTGAAGCTTTCTTT. The chain recombines TRBV20-1 with TRBJ1-1; D unresolved. Germline CDR1 and CDR2: DFQATT and SNEGSKA (reference sequence). The CDR3 sequence is 11 residues long. V lost 3 bases to trimming and J lost 6 bases, with 8 bases between them.

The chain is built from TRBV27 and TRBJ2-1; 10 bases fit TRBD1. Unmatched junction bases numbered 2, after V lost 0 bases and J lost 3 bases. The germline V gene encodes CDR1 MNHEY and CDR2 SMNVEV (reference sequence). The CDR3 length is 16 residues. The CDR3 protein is CASSLSRTGGYNEQFF. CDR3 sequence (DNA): TGTGCCAGCAGTTTATCGCGGACAGGGGGCTACAATGAGCAGTTCTTC.

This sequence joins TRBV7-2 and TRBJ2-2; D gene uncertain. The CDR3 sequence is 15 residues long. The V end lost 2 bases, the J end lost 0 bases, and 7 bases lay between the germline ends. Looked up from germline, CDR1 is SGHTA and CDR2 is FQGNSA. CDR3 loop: CASSLRATNTGELFF. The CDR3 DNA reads TGTGCCAGCAGCTTAAGGGCTACGAACACCGGGGAGCTGTTTTTT.

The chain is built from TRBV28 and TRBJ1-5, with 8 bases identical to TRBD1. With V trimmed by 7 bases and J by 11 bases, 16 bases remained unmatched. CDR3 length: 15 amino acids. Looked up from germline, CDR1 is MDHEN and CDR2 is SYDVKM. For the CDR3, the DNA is TGTGCCAGCAACGGACAGGGTGGGAGTTGGTATGCCCAGCATTTT. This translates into CASNGQGGSWYAQHF.

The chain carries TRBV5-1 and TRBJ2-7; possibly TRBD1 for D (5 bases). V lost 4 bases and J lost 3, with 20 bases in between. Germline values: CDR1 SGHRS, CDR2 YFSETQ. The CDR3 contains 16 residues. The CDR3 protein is CASSHTPRVGYYEQYF. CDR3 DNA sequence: TGCGCCAGCAGCCACACCCCCAGGGTGGGCTACTACGAGCAGTACTTC.

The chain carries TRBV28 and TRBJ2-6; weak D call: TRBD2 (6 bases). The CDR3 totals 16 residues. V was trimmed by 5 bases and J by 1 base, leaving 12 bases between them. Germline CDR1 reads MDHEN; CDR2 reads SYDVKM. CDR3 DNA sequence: TGTGCCAGCAGTAGTCTGGAGGGATCTGGGGCCAACGTCCTGACTTTC. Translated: CASSSLEGSGANVLTF.

The CDR3 protein is CASSRPRGQTNTEAFF. The CDR3 bases are TGTGCCAGTAGCCGTCCCAGAGGACAGACGAACACTGAAGCTTTCTTT. The chain links TRBV19 to TRBJ1-1; a possible D gene is TRBD1 (6 bases). Trimming stripped 6 bases from V and 1 base from J, with 18 bases between. Germline lookup yields CDR1 LNHDA and CDR2 SQIVND (reference sequence). This CDR3 has 16 residues. Full variable domain (remainder filled in from reference TRBV19 and TRBJ1-1): DGGITQSPKYLFRKEGQNVTLSCEQNLNHDAMYWYRQDPGQGLRLIYYSQIVNDFQKGDIAEGYSVSREKKESFPLTVTSAQKNPTAFYLCASSRPRGQTNTEAFFGQGTRLTVV.

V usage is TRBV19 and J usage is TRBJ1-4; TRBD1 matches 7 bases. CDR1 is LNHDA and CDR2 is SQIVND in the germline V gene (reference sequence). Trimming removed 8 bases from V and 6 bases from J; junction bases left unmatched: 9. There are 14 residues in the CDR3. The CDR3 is CASSLQGGDEKLFF. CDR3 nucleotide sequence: TGTGCCAGTTCGCTTCAGGGGGGGGATGAAAAACTGTTTTTT.

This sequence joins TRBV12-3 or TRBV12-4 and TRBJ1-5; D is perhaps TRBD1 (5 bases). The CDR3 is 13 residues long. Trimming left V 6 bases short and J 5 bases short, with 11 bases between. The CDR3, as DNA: TGTGCCAGCAGGGGGACTTTACATCAGCCCCAGCATTTT. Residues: CASRGTLHQPQHF.

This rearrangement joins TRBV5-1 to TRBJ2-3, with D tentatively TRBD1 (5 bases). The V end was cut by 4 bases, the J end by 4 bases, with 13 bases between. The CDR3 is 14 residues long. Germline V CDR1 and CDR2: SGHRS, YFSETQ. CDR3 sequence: CASSTSLQADTQYF. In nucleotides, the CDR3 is TGCGCCAGCAGCACCAGTTTACAGGCAGATACGCAGTATTTT.